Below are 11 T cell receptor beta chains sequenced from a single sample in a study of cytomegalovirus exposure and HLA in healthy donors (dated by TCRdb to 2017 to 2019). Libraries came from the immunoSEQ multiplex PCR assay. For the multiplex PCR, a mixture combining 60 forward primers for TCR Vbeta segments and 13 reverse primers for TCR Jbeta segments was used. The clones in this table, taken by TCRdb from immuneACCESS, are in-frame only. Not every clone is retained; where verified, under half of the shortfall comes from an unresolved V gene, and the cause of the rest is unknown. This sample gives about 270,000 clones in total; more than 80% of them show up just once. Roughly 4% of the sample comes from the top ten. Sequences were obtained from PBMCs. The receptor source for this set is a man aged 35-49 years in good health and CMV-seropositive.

Here the CDR3 DNA reads TGTGCCAGCAGTCTAGGGAGGACAGGGGAAGAGACCCAGTACTTC. It encodes CASSLGRTGEETQYF. This rearrangement joins TRBV28 to TRBJ2-5, with 9 positions matching TRBD1. This CDR3 is built from 15 residues. J was trimmed by 3 bases and V by 5 bases; bases with no gene match: 7. Germline V gene data show CDR1 as MDHEN and CDR2 as SYDVKM.

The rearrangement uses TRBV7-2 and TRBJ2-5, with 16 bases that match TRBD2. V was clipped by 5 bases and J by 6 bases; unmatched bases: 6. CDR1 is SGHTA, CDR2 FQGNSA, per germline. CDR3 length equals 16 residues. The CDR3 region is CASSVGLAGGEQTQYF. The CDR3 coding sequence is TGTGCCAGCAGCGTGGGACTAGCGGGAGGGGAGCAGACCCAGTACTTC.

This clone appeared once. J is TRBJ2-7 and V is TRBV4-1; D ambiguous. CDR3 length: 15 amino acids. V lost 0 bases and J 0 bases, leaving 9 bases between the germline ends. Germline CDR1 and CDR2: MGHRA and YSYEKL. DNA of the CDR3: TGCGCCAGCAGCCAAGAGTACCGGAGCTCCTACGAGCAGTACTTC. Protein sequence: CASSQEYRSSYEQYF.

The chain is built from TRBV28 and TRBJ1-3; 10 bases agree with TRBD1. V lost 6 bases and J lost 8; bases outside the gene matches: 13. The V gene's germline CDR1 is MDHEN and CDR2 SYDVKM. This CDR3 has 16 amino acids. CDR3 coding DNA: TGTGCCAGCAGGAACCCCCGGGACAGGGGAAGAGACACCATATATTTT. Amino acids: CASRNPRDRGRDTIYF.

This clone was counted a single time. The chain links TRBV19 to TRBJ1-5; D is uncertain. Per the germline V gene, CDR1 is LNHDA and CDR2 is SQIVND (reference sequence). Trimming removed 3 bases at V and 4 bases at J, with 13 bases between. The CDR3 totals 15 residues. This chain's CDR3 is CASSIERSGNQPQHF. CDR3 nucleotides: TGTGCCAGTAGTATTGAGAGGTCGGGGAATCAGCCCCAGCATTTT.

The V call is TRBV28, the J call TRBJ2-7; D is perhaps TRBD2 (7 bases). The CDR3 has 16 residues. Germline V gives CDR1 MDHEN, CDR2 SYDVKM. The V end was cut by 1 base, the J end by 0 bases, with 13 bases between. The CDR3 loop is CASSLLGGGSSYEQYF. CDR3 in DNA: TGTGCCAGCAGTTTATTGGGCGGGGGCTCCTCCTACGAGCAGTACTTC.

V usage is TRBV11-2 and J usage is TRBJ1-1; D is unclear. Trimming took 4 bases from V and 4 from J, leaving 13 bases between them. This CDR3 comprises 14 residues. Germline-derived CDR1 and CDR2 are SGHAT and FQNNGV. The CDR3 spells CASSSLKGRTEAFF. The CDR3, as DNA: TGTGCCAGCAGCTCACTAAAAGGCCGCACTGAAGCTTTCTTT.

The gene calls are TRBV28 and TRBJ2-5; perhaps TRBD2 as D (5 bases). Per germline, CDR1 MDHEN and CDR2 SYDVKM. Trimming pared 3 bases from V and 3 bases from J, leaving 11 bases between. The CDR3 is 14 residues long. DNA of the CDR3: TGTGCCAGCAGTTTTTGGGCTAGCAAAGAGACCCAGTACTTC. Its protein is CASSFWASKETQYF.

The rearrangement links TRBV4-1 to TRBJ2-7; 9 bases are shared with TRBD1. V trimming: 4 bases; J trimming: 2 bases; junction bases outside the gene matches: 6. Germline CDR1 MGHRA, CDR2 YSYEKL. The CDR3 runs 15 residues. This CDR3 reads CASSPFTGGAYEQYF. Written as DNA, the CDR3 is TGCGCCAGCAGCCCTTTCACAGGGGGCGCCTACGAGCAGTACTTC.

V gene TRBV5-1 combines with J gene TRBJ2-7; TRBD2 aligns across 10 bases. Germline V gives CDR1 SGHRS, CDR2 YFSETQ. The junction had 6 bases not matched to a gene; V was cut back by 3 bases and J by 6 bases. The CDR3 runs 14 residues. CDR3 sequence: CASSYSSGSVEQYF. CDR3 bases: TGCGCCAGCAGCTATTCTAGCGGGAGCGTCGAGCAGTACTTC.

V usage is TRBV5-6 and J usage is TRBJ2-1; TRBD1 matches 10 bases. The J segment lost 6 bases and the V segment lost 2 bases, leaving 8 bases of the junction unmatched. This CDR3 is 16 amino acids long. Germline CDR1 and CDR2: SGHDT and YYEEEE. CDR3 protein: CASSLPGQGWFNEQFF. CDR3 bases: TGTGCCAGCAGCTTACCGGGACAGGGGTGGTTCAATGAGCAGTTCTTC.